This T cell receptor (beta chain) was identified during a study of response to subunit inactivated influenza vaccine. Points from the study as a whole: Authors suggested each seasonal flu vaccination may recruit only limited numbers of new T cells.

TCRdb fed the RT-PCR reads into MiXCR, producing one record per CDR3 protein. The table lists fewer than 800,000 distinct CDR3 sequences, 15% to 18% of them singletons. About this clonotype itself: Its antigen is not known.

CDR1 and CDR2 (germline): LGHDT, YNNKEL (reference sequence). The ends lost 0 bases at V and 3 bases at J; junction bases unmatched: 13. The CDR3 length is 19 residues. This material consisted of PBMCs from blood, taken 12 days after vaccination. The TCR originated in a man aged 50-60 years who received an inactivated influenza vaccine. The chain recombines TRBV3-1 with TRBJ2-3; TRBD2 agrees at 9 bases. CDR3 in DNA: TGTGCCAGCAGCCAAGATAAGAGGGCTAGCGGGGACCTTACAGATACGCAGTATTTT. Protein: CASSQDKRASGDLTDTQYF.